The 22 T cell receptor beta chains listed next were all sequenced from one sample in a study of T cell changes during pregnancy in multiple sclerosis. Measured with immunoSEQ multiplex PCR; TCRdb has only the in-frame clones, and not every one. Found here are 42,000 or so clones, around 93% of them singletons; the top ten hold about 8%. Here the sequenced sample was CD8+ T cells from peripheral blood mononuclear cells, taken in the third trimester of pregnancy. These receptor sequences come from a female donor with multiple sclerosis, enrolled in a pregnancy study.

The rearrangement links TRBV15 to TRBJ2-1; 8 bases map to TRBD2. V was clipped by 3 bases and J by 6 bases; unmatched bases: 7. CDR1 is LNHNV, CDR2 YYDKDF, per germline (reference sequence). The CDR3 length is 15 residues. In DNA, the CDR3 is TGTGCCACCAGCAGCATCGGAGCGGGAGTCAATGAGCAGTTCTTC. Protein: CATSSIGAGVNEQFF. Full variable domain (rest looked up from reference TRBV15 and TRBJ2-1): DAMVIQNPRYQVTQFGKPVTLSCSQTLNHNVMYWYQQKSSQAPKLLFHYYDKDFNNEADTPDNFQSRRPNTSFCFLDIRSPGLGDTAMYLCATSSIGAGVNEQFFGPGTRLTVL.

The CDR3 sequence is CASSWTGNNEQFF. The DNA of the CDR3 is TGCGCCAGCAGCTGGACAGGAAACAATGAGCAGTTCTTC. This chain uses TRBV5-1 with TRBJ2-1; TRBD1 matches at 7 bases. CDR1 SGHRS and CDR2 YFSETQ come from the germline V gene. The junction had 2 bases not matched to a gene; V was cut back by 3 bases and J by 5 bases. The CDR3 consists of 13 residues. The whole variable domain, remainder taken from reference TRBV5-1 and TRBJ2-1, is KAGVTQTPRYLIKTRGQQVTLSCSPISGHRSVSWYQQTPGQGLQFLFEYFSETQRNKGNFPGRFSGRQFSNSRSEMNVSTLELGDSALYLCASSWTGNNEQFFGPGTRLTVL.

The chain is built from TRBV6-6 and TRBJ2-7; unclear D gene. There are 11 residues in the CDR3. Germline CDR1 MNHNY, CDR2 SVGAGI (reference sequence). Trimming left V 5 bases short and J 2 bases short, with 4 bases between. In DNA, the CDR3 is TGTGCCAGCAGTACACCCTACGAGCAGTACTTC. It codes for CASSTPYEQYF.

This chain uses TRBV7-9 with TRBJ2-4, with 9 bases identical to TRBD1. Germline V CDR1 and CDR2: SEHNR, FQNEAQ (reference sequence). J lost 5 bases, V lost 6 bases, and 5 bases had no gene match. CDR3 length: 14 residues. The CDR3 loop is CASREGQGENIQYF. In DNA form, the CDR3 reads TGTGCCAGCAGGGAGGGACAGGGTGAAAACATTCAGTACTTC.

The CDR3 DNA reads TGTGCCATCGCAGATGGCGGGAGCTCCTACAATGAGCAGTTCTTC. This sequence encodes CAIADGGSSYNEQFF. This chain joins TRBV11-2 and TRBJ2-1; 7 nucleotides agree with TRBD2. Losses at the gene ends were 10 bases for V and 0 bases for J; bases not matched to a gene: 9. Germline CDR1 is SGHAT and CDR2 is FQNNGV. This CDR3 has 15 amino acids.

This chain connects TRBV6-1 to TRBJ2-7; 8 bases match TRBD2. Germline V gives CDR1 MNHNS, CDR2 SASEGT. The trim removed 4 bases at V and 0 bases at J, leaving 5 bases unmatched. The length of the CDR3 is 15 residues. CDR3 sequence (DNA): TGTGCCAGCAGTGTTACTAGCGGATCCTCCTACGAGCAGTACTTC. This sequence encodes CASSVTSGSSYEQYF.

This clone was seen once. This chain links TRBV9 with TRBJ2-3; TRBD2 might be the D (6 bases). This CDR3 region has 16 residues. The V and J ends lost 0 bases and 0 bases respectively, with 11 bases between them. Germline V gives CDR1 SGDLS, CDR2 YYNGEE. The CDR3 bases are TGTGCCAGCAGCGTAGCGGGCGGAGGGAGCACAGATACGCAGTATTTT. Translated, it gives CASSVAGGGSTDTQYF.

The genes are TRBV6-5 and TRBJ2-5, with D maybe TRBD1 (5 bases). Trimming took off 7 bases at V and 4 bases at J, with 16 bases between the two ends. Germline V CDR1 and CDR2: MNHEY, SVGAGI. CDR3 size: 14 residues. The CDR3 DNA follows: TGTGCCAGCACCTCCGAGACAGAAGGAGAGACCCAGTACTTC. It is translated as CASTSETEGETQYF.

Within the sample, this clone is medium-sized. The genes are TRBV6-1 and TRBJ1-5; D gene uncertain. The V gene lost 0 bases and the J gene lost 7 bases, with 13 bases spanning the gap. CDR3 length: 15 amino acids. Germline V lookup: CDR1 MNHNS, CDR2 SASEGT. The CDR3 coding sequence is TGTGCCAGCAGTGAAGCTGACGGGGTAAACCAGCCCCAGCATTTT. It yields the protein CASSEADGVNQPQHF.

This clone was seen once. V and J are TRBV5-1 and TRBJ2-2; possible D gene TRBD2, 6 bases. The germline V gene has CDR1 SGHRS and CDR2 YFSETQ. The CDR3 is 14 amino acids. V dropped 2 bases and J dropped 6 bases, with 11 bases sitting between them. CDR3 loop: CASSLVSGAGELFF. CDR3 bases: TGCGCCAGCAGCTTAGTTTCGGGGGCCGGGGAGCTGTTTTTT.

The chain couples TRBV2 to TRBJ2-5, with 12 positions matching TRBD2. The length of the CDR3 is 14 residues. Germline V lookup: CDR1 SNHLY, CDR2 FYNNEI. J gave up 5 bases and V 7 bases, and 5 bases lay outside the gene matches. CDR3 in amino acids: CASNLAGGPETQYF. CDR3 coding DNA: TGTGCCAGCAACCTAGCGGGAGGGCCGGAGACCCAGTACTTC.

V usage is TRBV6-5 and J usage is TRBJ2-3; D possibly corresponds to TRBD1 (6 bases). Trimming stripped 0 bases from V and 4 bases from J, with 11 bases between. This CDR3 has 15 amino acids. CDR1 and CDR2 (germline): MNHEY, SVGAGI. CDR3 DNA: TGTGCCAGCAGTTACTCGTCAGGGGTGCCAGATACGCAGTATTTT. It translates to CASSYSSGVPDTQYF.

V usage is TRBV27 and J usage is TRBJ2-7; D remains unclear. The CDR3 sequence is 14 residues long. From germline, CDR1 is MNHEY and CDR2 SMNVEV (reference sequence). V lost 3 bases to trimming and J lost 0 bases, with 9 bases between them. The CDR3 DNA reads TGTGCCAGCAGTTTTGTACCTAGCTCCTACGAGCAGTACTTC. This translates into CASSFVPSSYEQYF.

The genes are TRBV27 and TRBJ2-7; TRBD2 matches at 10 bases. V shed 3 bases and J 0 bases; nucleotides not matched to a gene: 8. The CDR3 length is 17 residues. Germline V CDR1 and CDR2: MNHEY, SMNVEV (reference sequence). The CDR3 loop reads CASSLGGASGSSYEQYF. CDR3 nucleotide sequence: TGTGCCAGCAGTTTGGGTGGGGCTAGCGGGAGCTCCTACGAGCAGTACTTC.

The V gene is TRBV29-1, the J gene TRBJ2-2, with a possible D match to TRBD1 (5 bases). V was clipped by 4 bases and J by 6 bases, with 9 bases between them. There are 12 residues in the CDR3. The germline gives CDR1 SQVTM, CDR2 ANQGSEA. CDR3 amino acids: CSVAGWAGELFF. The DNA of the CDR3 is TGCAGCGTTGCAGGGTGGGCCGGGGAGCTGTTTTTT.

The rearrangement links TRBV6-5 to TRBJ2-5, with D maybe TRBD2 (6 bases). Trimming cost V 0 bases and J 11 bases, with 13 bases left between them. The length of the CDR3 is 13 residues. Germline CDR1 reads MNHEY; CDR2 reads SVGAGI. The CDR3 loop is CASSYSTTGEQYF. CDR3 bases: TGTGCCAGCAGTTACTCCACAACGGGAGAGCAGTACTTC.

Written as DNA, the CDR3 is TGCAGCGTTGAAGATCGGGACAGGCCTCGAGGCACTGAAGCTTTCTTT. The encoded protein is CSVEDRDRPRGTEAFF. The chain recombines TRBV29-1 with TRBJ1-1; 8 positions match TRBD1. The CDR3 extends over 16 amino acids. Germline V gene lookup returns CDR1 SQVTM and CDR2 ANQGSEA. J lost 4 bases, V lost 0 bases, and 10 bases had no gene match. Complete variable domain (other parts from reference TRBV29-1 and TRBJ1-1): SAVISQKPSRDICQRGTSLTIQCQVDSQVTMMFWYRQQPGQSLTLIATANQGSEATYESGFVIDKFPISRPNLTFSTLTVSNMSPEDSSIYLCSVEDRDRPRGTEAFFGQGTRLTVV.

The chain links TRBV9 to TRBJ2-1, with D maybe TRBD1 (6 bases). Germline CDR1 and CDR2: SGDLS and YYNGEE. The CDR3 length is 16 residues. V was trimmed by 0 bases and J by 0 bases, leaving 10 bases between them. For the CDR3, the DNA is TGTGCCAGCAGCGTAGCTACGACAGGCTCCTACAATGAGCAGTTCTTC. It translates to CASSVATTGSYNEQFF. Full variable domain (rest looked up from reference TRBV9 and TRBJ2-1): DSGVTQTPKHLITATGQRVTLRCSPRSGDLSVYWYQQSLDQGLQFLIQYYNGEERAKGNILERFSAQQFPDLHSELNLSSLELGDSALYFCASSVATTGSYNEQFFGPGTRLTVL.

The chain combines TRBV28 with TRBJ2-4; the match to TRBD1 covers 9 bases. The CDR3 is made up of 14 amino acids. Germline CDR1 is MDHEN and CDR2 is SYDVKM. With V trimmed by 6 bases and J by 9 bases, 9 bases remained unmatched. CDR3 residues: CASSRGTGLGIQYF. In DNA, the CDR3 is TGTGCCAGCAGCCGGGGGACAGGGCTGGGCATTCAGTACTTC. The full variable domain, in which reference TRBV28 and TRBJ2-4 provide the parts outside the CDR3, is DVKVTQSSRYLVKRTGEKVFLECVQDMDHENMFWYRQDPGLGLRLIYFSYDVKMKEKGDIPEGYSVSREKKERFSLILESASTNQTSMYLCASSRGTGLGIQYFGAGTRLSVL.

The chain employs TRBV4-2 and TRBJ2-1, with a possible D match to TRBD2 (5 bases). Trimming removed 0 bases at V and 0 bases at J, with 9 bases between. The CDR3 contains 16 residues. Germline V CDR1 and CDR2: LGHNA, YNFKEQ. The CDR3 protein is CASSQERDFSYNEQFF. The CDR3 nucleotides read TGTGCCAGCAGCCAAGAGAGGGATTTCTCCTACAATGAGCAGTTCTTC.

V and J are TRBV15 and TRBJ2-5, with a tentative D call TRBD1 (7 bases). Between the trimmed V and J ends, which lost 5 bases and 4 bases, there was a span of 14 bases. Germline CDR1 reads LNHNV; CDR2 reads YYDKDF (reference sequence). The CDR3 runs to 14 residues. CDR3 nucleotide sequence: TGTGCCACCAGCGGGGGGACAGTCTCAGAGACCCAGTACTTC. Amino acids: CATSGGTVSETQYF.

The chain combines TRBV28 with TRBJ2-1, with TRBD2 identical over 7 bases. The CDR3 runs 13 residues. From germline, CDR1 is MDHEN and CDR2 SYDVKM. The ends lost 2 bases at V and 7 bases at J; junction bases unmatched: 2. CDR3 amino acids: CASSLLRGNEQFF. CDR3 coding DNA: TGTGCCAGCAGTTTACTGCGGGGGAATGAGCAGTTCTTC.